One sample yielded the 17 T cell receptor beta chains listed below, sequenced in a study of blood T cell repertoires in COVID-19. Sequencing used immunoSEQ multiplex PCR; TCRdb keeps in-frame clones, though not all of them. The sample yields roughly 60,000 clones, around 87% seen once. The sample consisted of peripheral blood. The origin of the receptors is a human donor in a cohort sampled during active COVID-19.

This rearrangement joins TRBV30 to TRBJ2-1; 9 nucleotides align to TRBD2. The CDR3 runs 14 residues. Germline CDR1 and CDR2: GTSNPN and SVGIG (reference sequence). With V trimmed by 0 bases and J by 8 bases, 5 bases remained unmatched. The DNA for the CDR3 is TGTGCCTGGAGTGTACTAGCGGGTCTCGATGAGCAGTTCTTC. This gives the protein CAWSVLAGLDEQFF.

The chain links TRBV28 to TRBJ1-2; D may be TRBD1 (5 bases). V was pared by 5 bases and J by 4 bases, with 11 bases between. Germline CDR1 is MDHEN and CDR2 is SYDVKM. This CDR3 comprises 13 residues. CDR3 DNA: TGTGCCAGCAGTCCAAGGGGCGGCTATGGCTACACCTTC. This codes for CASSPRGGYGYTF.

The V call is TRBV5-4, the J call TRBJ2-7, with 7 bases that match TRBD2. Germline CDR1 SGHNT, CDR2 YYREEE (reference sequence). V dropped 4 bases and J dropped 7; count of bases not matched to a gene: 8. This CDR3 comprises 13 residues. The CDR3 loop reads CASSGTTLGEQYF. The CDR3 DNA sequence: TGTGCCAGCAGCGGGACTACCCTTGGGGAGCAGTACTTC.

The chain carries TRBV3-1 (or the pseudogene TRBV3-2) and TRBJ2-7; D is perhaps TRBD1 (5 bases). Trimming left V 1 base short and J 0 bases short, with 25 bases between. This CDR3 spans 20 amino acids. Looked up from germline, CDR1 is LGHDT and CDR2 is YNNKEL (reference sequence). The CDR3 loop is CASSQGRSCRAPIFSYEQYF. Here the CDR3 DNA reads TGTGCCAGCAGCCAAGGAAGGTCGTGCAGGGCTCCGATTTTCTCCTACGAGCAGTACTTC.

The chain joins TRBV24-1 to TRBJ2-7; 11 bases are shared with TRBD1. V shed 8 bases, J shed 2 bases, and the junction held 13 bases outside the gene matches. The CDR3 has 17 residues. In germline, CDR1 is KGHDR, CDR2 SFDVKD. CDR3 DNA: TGTGCCACCACCATCTGGACAGGGGGCTCCTTTCCCTACGAGCAGTACTTC. Protein sequence: CATTIWTGGSFPYEQYF.

This clone came up a few times. This chain connects TRBV5-5 to TRBJ1-1; 8 bases fit TRBD1. Germline V CDR1 and CDR2: SGHKS, YYEKEE (reference sequence). The length of the CDR3 is 15 residues. Trimming at V came to 4 bases and at J to 1 base, leaving 6 bases not matched to a gene. As DNA, the CDR3 is TGTGCCAGCAGCCGCGGACAGGGAGAGAACACTGAAGCTTTCTTT. It codes for CASSRGQGENTEAFF. Together with reference TRBV5-5 and TRBJ1-1, the CDR3 gives the full variable domain: DAGVTQSPTHLIKTRGQQVTLRCSPISGHKSVSWYQQVLGQGPQFIFQYYEKEERGRGNFPDRFSARQFPNYSSELNVNALLLGDSALYLCASSRGQGENTEAFFGQGTRLTVV.

This chain links TRBV19 with TRBJ1-1, with D possibly TRBD1 on 6 matching bases. There are 13 residues in the CDR3. Germline V gives CDR1 LNHDA, CDR2 SQIVND (reference sequence). Trimming removed 6 bases from V and 0 bases from J, with 8 bases in between. The CDR3 reads CASRGQMNTEAFF. CDR3 DNA: TGTGCCAGTAGAGGACAGATGAACACTGAAGCTTTCTTT. Full variable domain (rest looked up from reference TRBV19 and TRBJ1-1): DGGITQSPKYLFRKEGQNVTLSCEQNLNHDAMYWYRQDPGQGLRLIYYSQIVNDFQKGDIAEGYSVSREKKESFPLTVTSAQKNPTAFYLCASRGQMNTEAFFGQGTRLTVV.

V gene TRBV6-1 combines with J gene TRBJ1-2; 8 positions match TRBD1. With 4 bases clipped from V and 0 bases from J, the junction kept 10 bases outside the gene matches. CDR1 MNHNS and CDR2 SASEGT come from the germline V gene. There are 17 residues in the CDR3. The CDR3 region has the DNA TGTGCCAGCAGTGGGACAGGGTCGGGTGTTGCTAACTATGGCTACACCTTC. Residues: CASSGTGSGVANYGYTF.

By proportion, this clone is medium-sized. Other nucleotide sequences from this sample produce the same CDR3. The chain joins TRBV7-2 to TRBJ2-7; D possibly corresponds to TRBD2 (5 bases). Trimming left V 5 bases short and J 6 bases short, with 23 bases between. CDR1 and CDR2 (germline): SGHTA, FQGNSA. CDR3 length: 16 residues. This CDR3 is CASSPLPSDLFSEQYF. The CDR3 DNA follows: TGTGCCAGCAGCCCATTACCCTCGGACTTATTTTCCGAGCAGTACTTC.

The chain couples TRBV4-1 to TRBJ2-7; a weak D match, TRBD2 (6 bases). V was cut by 1 base and J by 2 bases, with 21 bases left in between. CDR1 and CDR2 from the germline V gene are MGHRA and YSYEKL. The CDR3 totals 18 residues. This CDR3 is CASSQGPGSGPRTYEQYF. CDR3 DNA: TGCGCCAGCAGCCAAGGACCTGGAAGCGGGCCGCGAACCTACGAGCAGTACTTC.

The gene calls are TRBV24-1 and TRBJ2-3; possible D gene TRBD1, 6 bases. Trimming pared 3 bases from V and 2 bases from J, leaving 20 bases between. The CDR3 has 18 amino acids. Germline CDR1 KGHDR, CDR2 SFDVKD. Written as DNA, the CDR3 is TGTGCCACCAGTGATCAACTTACAGGGAGCGTCGACACAGATACGCAGTATTTT. Its protein is CATSDQLTGSVDTDTQYF.

This chain uses TRBV24-1 with TRBJ2-3; 12 bases are a match to TRBD2. This CDR3 is built from 17 residues. The junction had 11 bases not matched to a gene; V was cut back by 5 bases and J by 6 bases. Germline V gives CDR1 KGHDR, CDR2 SFDVKD. The CDR3, as DNA: TGTGCCACCAGTGGGCAGAAGACTAGCGGGGGAGGTGATACGCAGTATTTT. Encoded protein: CATSGQKTSGGGDTQYF.

This clone was recorded once. J is TRBJ2-5 and V is TRBV11-2; 7 bases match TRBD2. Trimming took 2 bases from V and 3 from J; bases not matched to a gene: 6. The germline gives CDR1 SGHAT, CDR2 FQNNGV. The CDR3 is 15 amino acids. CDR3 DNA: TGTGCCAGCAGCTTATATGCGGGGGAAGAAGAGACCCAGTACTTC. This encodes CASSLYAGEEETQYF. Filled out from reference TRBV11-2 and TRBJ2-5, the complete variable domain reads EAGVAQSPRYKIIEKRQSVAFWCNPISGHATLYWYQQILGQGPKLLIQFQNNGVVDDSQLPKDRFSAERLKGVDSTLKIQPAKLEDSAVYLCASSLYAGEEETQYFGPGTRLLVL.

V and J are TRBV6-5 and TRBJ2-4; tentative D call: TRBD1 (5 bases). The CDR3 runs to 13 residues. The germline gives CDR1 MNHEY, CDR2 SVGAGI. The V end lost 0 bases, the J end lost 8 bases, and 8 bases lay between the germline ends. CDR3 region: CASSYSLGDIQYF. As DNA, the CDR3 is TGTGCCAGCAGTTACTCCCTAGGGGACATTCAGTACTTC.

This chain connects TRBV3-1 (or the pseudogene TRBV3-2) to TRBJ2-7, with a tentative D call TRBD2 (6 bases). With 5 bases removed from V and 7 bases from J, the gap between germline ends came to 15 bases. Germline V lookup: CDR1 LGHDT, CDR2 YNNKEL (reference sequence). CDR3 length: 13 residues. The CDR3 region has the DNA TGTGCCAGCAGCTCCGGGACTGCCCCTGAGCAGTACTTC. This codes for CASSSGTAPEQYF.

V usage is TRBV7-9 and J usage is TRBJ2-1; 7 bases match TRBD1. This CDR3 contains 12 residues. CDR1 SEHNR and CDR2 FQNEAQ come from the germline V gene (reference sequence). CDR3 in amino acids: CRIGQDNNEQFF. The CDR3 bases are TGTAGGATCGGACAGGACAACAATGAGCAGTTCTTC.

Only one count was recorded for this clone. The CDR3 bases are TGTGCCAGCAGTTTGGCCACAGGGGAGCAGTATTTT. As protein: CASSLATGEQYF. The chain is built from TRBV28 and TRBJ2-3; 7 bases are a match to TRBD1. Germline-derived CDR1 and CDR2 are MDHEN and SYDVKM. Trimming removed 3 bases from V and 11 bases from J; junction bases left unmatched: 5. The CDR3 covers 12 residues.